These 2 T cell receptor beta chains share one sample of origin, sequenced in a study of blood T cell repertoires in COVID-19. The table came from immunoSEQ multiplex PCR; TCRdb's copy has only in-frame clones and leaves some out. The data hold hundreds of thousands of clones, with about 91% observed a single time. The sample taken for sequencing was PBMCs or T cells enriched from blood (not recorded which). Receptor source: a woman aged 40-49 years with acute COVID-19.

V is TRBV6-2 or TRBV6-3 and J is TRBJ2-7; 7 positions match TRBD1. The CDR3 is made up of 13 amino acids. V lost 2 bases to trimming and J lost 6 bases; unmatched junction nucleotides: 4. Looked up from germline, CDR1 is MNHEY and CDR2 is SVGEGT. The chain's CDR3 is CASSYGTVFEQYV. In nucleotides, the CDR3 is TGTGCCAGCAGTTACGGGACAGTCTTCGAGCAGTACGTC.

The chain employs TRBV27 and TRBJ2-2; possible D gene TRBD2, 5 bases. V was clipped by 7 bases and J by 0 bases, with 9 bases between them. CDR1 is MNHEY, CDR2 SMNVEV, per germline (reference sequence). The CDR3 is 14 residues long. CDR3 nucleotides: TGTGCCAGCAAGGCGGGTCCGAACACCGGGGAGCTGTTTTTT. It codes for CASKAGPNTGELFF.